The T cell receptor beta chain described here comes from a study of T cells in Graves' hyperthyroidism and ophthalmopathy. Stable hyperthyroidism: no ophthalmopathy progression over 18 months of follow-up. This clonotype has a count of ten or more. Amplification of TCR beta CDR3 regions used RNA as the template. First-round RT-PCR with HTBI primers amplified the TCR CDR3 region. TCRdb analysed the multiplex PCR reads with MiXCR anew, one entry per CDR3 protein. The sample lists 700,000 or so distinct CDR3 sequences, 16% seen once, with around 7.7% in the top ten. The CDR3 totals 14 residues. Germline loops: CDR1 MNHNS, CDR2 SASEGT. V lost 6 bases, J lost 10 bases, and 19 bases lay in between.

The chain has TRBV6-1 and TRBJ2-1; D unclear. The sequenced sample was blood. This TCR was recovered from a man aged 18 to 30 with Graves' hyperthyroidism. The CDR3 DNA reads as TGTGCCAGCAGCCCGGAGACAAAGGCCGTGGAGCAGTTCTTC. This translates into CASSPETKAVEQFF.